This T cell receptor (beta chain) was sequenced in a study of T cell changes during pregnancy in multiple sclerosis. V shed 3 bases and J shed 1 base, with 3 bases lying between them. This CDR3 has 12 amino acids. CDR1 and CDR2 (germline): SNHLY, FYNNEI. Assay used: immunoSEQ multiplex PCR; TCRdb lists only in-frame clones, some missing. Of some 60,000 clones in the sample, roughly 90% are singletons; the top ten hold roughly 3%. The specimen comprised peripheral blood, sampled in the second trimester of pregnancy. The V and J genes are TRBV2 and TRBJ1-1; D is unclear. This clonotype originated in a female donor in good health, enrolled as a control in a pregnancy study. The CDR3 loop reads CASSERNTEAFF. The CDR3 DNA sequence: TGTGCCAGCAGTGAGCGGAACACTGAAGCTTTCTTT.